The rows below give T cell receptor beta chains drawn from one sample of a study of control samples from healthy donors and cancer patients. Data came from immunoSEQ multiplex PCR; TCRdb stores just in-frame clones and leaves some out. The sample has some 110,000 clones; roughly 92% are singletons. Sequenced input: blood. The receptor source for this set is a man aged 30 to 39 in good health. Both conserved end residues are part of each CDR3. The D gene is left open where the match is weak. Some rows have no size entry. The others give once, few or many, or a class for an expanded clone.

v_gene	abundance	d_gene	j_gene	CDR3aa	CDR3nt
TRBV24-1	NA	NA	TRBJ1-2	CATSDSPGHGYTF	TGTGCCACCAGTGACTCTCCGGGTCATGGCTACACCTTC
TRBV11-2	NA	NA	TRBJ2-3	CASSPSGFNTDTQYF	TGTGCCAGCAGCCCATCGGGGTTTAACACAGATACGCAGTATTTT
TRBV4-1	NA	NA	TRBJ2-7	CASSRLRERGEQYF	TGCGCCAGCAGCCGGCTAAGAGAGAGGGGGGAGCAGTACTTC
TRBV5-6	NA	NA	TRBJ2-3	CASSFGADTQYF	TGTGCCAGCAGCTTCGGGGCGGACACGCAGTATTTT
TRBV19	once	TRBD1	TRBJ1-3	CASSIRTGAGNTIYF	TGTGCCAGTAGTATACGGACAGGGGCTGGAAACACCATATATTTT
TRBV9	NA	NA	TRBJ1-6	CASSARGGFNSPLHF	TGTGCCAGCAGCGCTCGAGGGGGGTTTAATTCACCCCTCCACTTT
TRBV27	NA	NA	TRBJ1-5	CASSLGGSNQPQHF	TGTGCCAGCAGTTTGGGGGGGAGCAATCAGCCCCAGCATTTT
TRBV6-5	NA	NA	TRBJ2-5	CASSDGIQETQYF	TGTGCCAGCAGCGATGGGATACAAGAGACCCAGTACTTC
TRBV6-5	NA	NA	TRBJ1-4	CASTVGLKRLFF	TGTGCCAGCACGGTAGGGCTCAAGAGGTTGTTTTTT
TRBV7-2	NA	TRBD1	TRBJ1-5	CASSEGQGSNQPQHF	TGTGCCAGCAGCGAGGGACAGGGAAGCAATCAGCCCCAGCATTTT
TRBV19	once	TRBD2	TRBJ2-5	CASSPIAGGETQYF	TGTGCCAGTAGTCCGATAGCGGGTGGAGAGACCCAGTACTTC
TRBV14	NA	NA	TRBJ1-1	CASSQGVRADQSNTEAFF	TGTGCCAGCAGCCAAGGTGTTAGGGCAGACCAATCTAACACTGAAGCTTTCTTT
TRBV5-6	NA	NA	TRBJ2-6	CASSLGSIVASGANVLTF	TGTGCCAGCAGCTTGGGCAGTATTGTAGCCTCTGGGGCCAACGTCCTGACTTTC
TRBV27	NA	NA	TRBJ1-1	CASSLMVDTEAFF	TGTGCCAGCAGTTTAATGGTGGATACTGAAGCTTTCTTT
TRBV9	NA	NA	TRBJ2-3	CASSVLSGGLTDTQYF	TGTGCCAGCAGCGTCCTCTCTGGTGGCCTGACAGATACGCAGTATTTT
TRBV30	NA	NA	TRBJ2-3	CAWNGDTQYF	TGTGCCTGGAACGGGGATACGCAGTATTTT
TRBV2	NA	NA	TRBJ1-3	CASSSDRRSGNTIYF	TGTGCCAGCAGCTCAGACCGGAGATCTGGAAACACCATATATTTT
TRBV7-9	NA	TRBD2	TRBJ2-3	CASTIRAGGNTDTQYF	TGTGCCAGCACCATCCGGGCGGGGGGAAACACAGATACGCAGTATTTT
TRBV19	NA	NA	TRBJ1-2	CASSPTNYGYTF	TGTGCCAGTAGTCCTACTAACTATGGCTACACCTTC
TRBV5-4	NA	NA	TRBJ1-1	CASSPGGMNTEAFF	TGTGCCAGCAGCCCGGGGGGCATGAACACTGAAGCTTTCTTT
TRBV3-1/TRBV3-2	NA	NA	TRBJ1-3	CASSPTRGAGNTIYF	TGTGCCAGCAGCCCAACTCGGGGGGCTGGAAACACCATATATTTT
TRBV5-6	NA	NA	TRBJ1-6	CASSHSGGYNSPLHF	TGTGCCAGCAGCCACAGTGGGGGTTATAATTCACCCCTCCACTTT
TRBV5-6	NA	TRBD1	TRBJ1-1	CASSLRAGGARAVAFF	TGTGCCAGCAGCTTGAGGGCAGGGGGCGCAAGGGCTGTCGCTTTCTTT
TRBV7-2	NA	NA	TRBJ2-7	CASSLSRVEQYF	TGTGCCAGCAGCTTATCAAGGGTCGAGCAGTACTTC
TRBV5-1	NA	NA	TRBJ1-6	CASSLAGGSSYNSPLHF	TGCGCCAGCAGCTTGGCCGGGGGGAGCTCCTATAATTCACCCCTCCACTTT
TRBV4-1	NA	TRBD1	TRBJ2-3	CASSYDRGIEDTQYF	TGCGCCAGCAGCTACGACAGGGGGATCGAAGATACGCAGTATTTT
TRBV15	NA	NA	TRBJ2-3	CATSKLTDTQYF	TGTGCCACCAGCAAGCTCACAGATACGCAGTATTTT
TRBV27	NA	NA	TRBJ1-2	CASGGGYDYGYTF	TGTGCCAGTGGGGGGGGGTACGACTATGGCTACACCTTC
TRBV2	NA	NA	TRBJ2-5	CATPMGPGGPSTQYF	TGTGCCACCCCAATGGGGCCGGGGGGCCCTTCAACCCAGTACTTC
TRBV29-1	NA	NA	TRBJ1-2	CSVEDDSRSNGYTF	TGCAGCGTTGAAGATGACAGCCGGTCCAATGGCTACACCTTC
TRBV27	NA	TRBD1	TRBJ1-1	CASSYSRGTEAFF	TGTGCCAGCAGTTATTCCAGGGGGACTGAAGCTTTCTTT
TRBV5-6	NA	NA	TRBJ1-1	CASSFRATGRDTEAFF	TGTGCCAGCAGCTTTAGGGCCACAGGGCGGGACACTGAAGCTTTCTTT
TRBV7-9	NA	NA	TRBJ1-2	CASSLGGSRVLSSGYTF	TGTGCCAGCAGCTTAGGCGGGTCGAGGGTTCTGTCGAGTGGCTACACCTTC
TRBV10-1	NA	NA	TRBJ1-5	CASSESRGQPQHF	TGCGCCAGCAGTGAGAGTAGGGGACAGCCCCAGCATTTT
TRBV7-6	NA	TRBD2	TRBJ2-2	CASSSRGGAFSTGELFF	TGTGCCAGCAGCTCACGCGGGGGGGCCTTCTCGACCGGGGAGCTGTTTTTT
TRBV7-9	NA	NA	TRBJ1-2	CASSLENGYGYTF	TGTGCCAGCAGCTTAGAAAACGGCTATGGCTACACCTTC
TRBV5-5	NA	NA	TRBJ2-3	CASSDGTFTDTQYF	TGTGCCAGCAGCGACGGGACTTTCACAGATACGCAGTATTTT
TRBV28	NA	NA	TRBJ2-7	CASSFAPFGGAAYEQYF	TGTGCCAGCAGTTTCGCTCCGTTCGGGGGTGCCGCCTACGAGCAGTACTTC
TRBV18	NA	TRBD1	TRBJ2-2	CASSPGGQAHTGELFF	TGTGCCAGCTCACCAGGGGGACAGGCGCACACCGGGGAGCTGTTTTTT
TRBV3-1/TRBV3-2	NA	NA	TRBJ1-1	CASSQDTSGVNTEAFF	TGTGCCAGCAGCCAAGATACCTCAGGGGTGAACACTGAAGCTTTCTTT
TRBV12-3/TRBV12-4	NA	NA	TRBJ1-3	CASSYNENTIYF	TGTGCCAGCAGTTACAACGAAAACACCATATATTTT
TRBV5-8	NA	NA	TRBJ1-1	CASGIGAEAFF	TGTGCCAGCGGTATTGGGGCTGAAGCTTTCTTT
TRBV7-2	NA	NA	TRBJ2-1	CASSLDGGSEQFF	TGTGCCAGCAGCTTAGACGGGGGTAGTGAGCAGTTCTTC
TRBV19	NA	TRBD1	TRBJ1-3	CASSISPTGVRNTIYF	TGTGCCAGTAGTATCTCCCCGACAGGGGTGCGAAACACCATATATTTT
TRBV6-5	NA	NA	TRBJ1-6	CASRWGVDSPLHF	TGTGCCAGCAGGTGGGGAGTTGATTCACCCCTCCACTTT
TRBV21-1	once	NA	TRBJ1-1	CASSKGAGQGPEAFF	TGTGCCAGCAGCAAAGGGGCGGGACAGGGTCCGGAAGCTTTCTTT
TRBV7-3	NA	TRBD1	TRBJ2-1	CASSSTGESYNEQFF	TGTGCCAGCAGCTCGACAGGGGAGTCCTACAATGAGCAGTTCTTC
TRBV6-1	NA	NA	TRBJ1-2	CASSEVGGINYGYTF	TGTGCCAGCAGTGAAGTGGGAGGGATTAACTATGGCTACACCTTC